A single sample gave rise to the 27 T cell receptor beta chains below, sequenced in a study of T cells in women clearing cervical HPV infection. Produced via immunoSEQ multiplex PCR; TCRdb's table is partial and in-frame only. Its table records some 20,000 clones. Specimen: blood buffy coat. Every receptor here comes from a woman between 18 and 75 years old with a cervical HPV16 infection that either progressed to CIN3+ or cleared (not recorded which).

As regards this clone: The germline gene is not matched at one end of the junction; a read error may be the cause. The read finishes 3 residues shy of the CDR3 end, and the germline J gene is used to complete it. The genes are TRBV19 and TRBJ1-1; TRBD1 is a possible D gene (5 bases). CDR1 LNHDA and CDR2 SQIVND come from the germline V gene (reference sequence). This CDR3 region has 12 residues. The part of the CDR3 DNA that was read is TGTGCCAGTAACTCAGGGAACGCTGAA. Protein product: CASNSGNAE. The entire CDR3 protein reads CASNSGNAEAFF.

Regarding this clone: Read data end 3 residues before the CDR3 end; the end is taken from the germline J gene. This chain links TRBV2 with TRBJ2-3; 8 bases line up with TRBD2. Germline CDR1 SNHLY, CDR2 FYNNEI. The CDR3 consists of 13 residues. CDR3 DNA (partial): TGTGCCAGCAGCCGGGGGGGACAAGAGACG. Its translation: CASSRGGQET. In full, the CDR3 is CASSRGGQETQYF.

The CDR3 sequence: CASSGRLAGGPSTDTQYF. Partial CDR3 DNA: TGTGCCAGTAGTGGCCGACTAGCGGGGGGACCTAGCACAGATACG. The chain combines TRBV19 with TRBJ2-3; 13 bases are a match to TRBD2. Coverage ceases 3 residues before the CDR3 finishes, and the germline J gene fills in the end. The CDR3 has 18 amino acids. Germline V gene lookup returns CDR1 LNHDA and CDR2 SQIVND (reference sequence). The trim removed 5 bases at V and 0 bases at J, leaving 8 bases unmatched.

Regarding this clone: The read is 3 residues too short to cover the CDR3 end, so that end is filled in from the germline J gene. V usage is TRBV18 and J usage is TRBJ2-7; D is possibly TRBD1 (6 bases). This CDR3 has 15 residues. V lost 3 bases to trimming and J lost 2 bases, with 14 bases between them. Germline V gene data show CDR1 as KGHSH and CDR2 as LQKENI. CDR3 residues: CASSPHRETTYEQYF. The CDR3 bases that were read are TGTGCCAGCTCACCCCACAGGGAGACTACCTACGAG.

The sequenced part of the CDR3 DNA is TGTGCCTGGAGTGTTGGCAGGGGA. This encodes CAWSVGRG. The full CDR3 reads CAWSVGRGLFF. V and J are TRBV30 and TRBJ1-4, with D perhaps matching TRBD1 (6 bases). The DNA ends 3 residues before the CDR3 does, and the rest of the CDR3 is filled in from the germline J gene. The CDR3 sequence is 11 residues long. Germline lookup yields CDR1 GTSNPN and CDR2 SVGIG (reference sequence). The whole variable domain, remainder taken from reference TRBV30 and TRBJ1-4, is SQTIHQWPATLVQPVGSPLSLECTVEGTSNPNLYWYRQAAGRGLQLLFYSVGIGQISSEVPQNLSASRPQDRQFILSSKKLLLSDSGFYLCAWSVGRGLFFGSGTQLSVL.

To note about this clone: The read terminates 3 residues ahead of where the CDR3 ends, so the germline J gene completes it. The chain joins TRBV5-4 to TRBJ1-3, with D possibly TRBD1 on 5 matching bases. CDR1 and CDR2 from the germline V gene are SGHNT and YYREEE (reference sequence). CDR3 length: 16 amino acids. Trimming removed 0 bases at V and 0 bases at J, with 10 bases between. Partial CDR3 DNA: TGTGCCAGCAGCTTGGTCAGGGCCTCCTCTGGAAACACC. This translates into CASSLVRASSGNT. The whole CDR3 protein is CASSLVRASSGNTIYF.

Worth noting for this clone: The sequenced fragment ends 3 residues before the CDR3 boundary, so the rest is inferred from the germline J gene. The genes are TRBV10-3 and TRBJ2-7, with TRBD1 identical over 7 bases. The J segment lost 3 bases and the V segment lost 6 bases, leaving 5 bases of the junction unmatched. The CDR3 has 13 residues. CDR1 is ENHRY and CDR2 is SYGVKD in the germline V gene. CDR3 bases read: TGTGCCATCAGCCGGGACAGCTTCTACGAG. This codes for CAISRDSFYE. The entire CDR3 is CAISRDSFYEQYF.

Incomplete CDR3 DNA: TGTGCCAGTAGTCCTGGACAGGGGTTAAGGGAAAAG. As protein: CASSPGQGLREK. The CDR3 reads in full as CASSPGQGLREKLFF. The V and J genes are TRBV19 and TRBJ2-2; 9 nucleotides align to TRBD1. Read sequence stops 3 residues before the CDR3 end, and the germline J gene provides the missing end. The CDR3 loop spans 15 amino acids. CDR1 LNHDA and CDR2 SQIVND come from the germline V gene (reference sequence).

Details on this clone: Coverage ceases 3 residues before the CDR3 finishes, and the germline J gene fills in the end. The genes are TRBV19 and TRBJ1-4, with 7 bases fitting TRBD1. CDR1 and CDR2 from the germline V gene are LNHDA and SQIVND (reference sequence). The CDR3 totals 12 residues. The part of the CDR3 DNA that was read is TGTGCCAGTAGTCAGGGGGATTCACCA. This gives the protein CASSQGDSP. The whole CDR3 sequence reads CASSQGDSPLFF.

As for this clone: From the germline J gene comes the end of the CDR3, since the read stops 3 residues before it. The chain joins TRBV18 to TRBJ2-2; D might be TRBD1 (6 bases). The V gene's germline CDR1 is KGHSH and CDR2 LQKENI. CDR3 size: 15 residues. The DNA read from the CDR3 is TGTGCCAGCTCACAGACCACAGGGATCGGCTCACCG. As protein: CASSQTTGIGSP. The entire CDR3 sequence reads CASSQTTGIGSPLFF. Full variable domain (outside the CDR3, taken from reference TRBV18 and TRBJ2-2): NAGVMQNPRHLVRRRGQEARLRCSPMKGHSHVYWYRQLPEEGLKFMVYLQKENIIDESGMPKERFSAEFPKEGPSILRIQQVVRGDSAAYFCASSQTTGIGSPLFFGEGSRLTVL.

Remarks on this clone: The DNA ends 3 residues before the CDR3 does, and the rest of the CDR3 is filled in from the germline J gene. This chain links TRBV5-6 with TRBJ2-1, with 7 bases identical to TRBD2. V was pared by 3 bases and J by 9 bases, with 6 bases of the junction left unmatched. The CDR3 totals 13 residues. Germline values: CDR1 SGHDT, CDR2 YYEEEE. The CDR3 bases that were read are TGTGCCAGCAGCTGGGAAAGGACTAGTGAG. Residues: CASSWERTSE. The complete CDR3 reads CASSWERTSEQFF.

With regard to this clone: The read terminates 3 residues before the CDR3 end, so the remaining end is supplied by the germline J gene. This chain connects TRBV20-1 to TRBJ2-2; 7 bases match TRBD1. The CDR3 is made up of 16 amino acids. CDR1 and CDR2 from the germline V gene are DFQATT and SNEGSKA (reference sequence). CDR3 bases read: TGCAGTGCCACTCCGGGACAGAACTCTGGGGCCAACGTG. Translation: CSATPGQNSGANV. The whole CDR3 is CSATPGQNSGANVLFF.

To note about this clone: Germline is not matched at one junction end, which may reflect a read error. The CDR3 end falls 3 residues outside the read, so it is completed with the germline J gene. V usage is TRBV7-7 and J usage is TRBJ1-4; D is perhaps TRBD1 (5 bases). Germline V gives CDR1 SSHAT, CDR2 FNYEAQ (reference sequence). The CDR3 runs 12 residues. The CDR3 DNA, read in part, is TGTGCTAGCAGCTTAGGACGGGGGGAA. Translated, it gives CASSLGRGE. The CDR3 in full is CASSLGRGELFF.

Comments on this clone: The read ends 3 residues early relative to the CDR3; the germline J gene fills the gap. This chain uses TRBV6-1 with TRBJ2-5; 11 bases are shared with TRBD1. Germline CDR1 and CDR2: MNHNS and SASEGT. The CDR3 loop spans 16 amino acids. J lost 2 bases, V lost 4 bases, and 6 bases had no gene match. The CDR3 DNA, read in part, is TGTGCCAGCAGTGCTTCGGACAGGGGGCGGCAAGAGACC. It specifies CASSASDRGRQET. The full CDR3 protein is CASSASDRGRQETQYF.

On this clone itself: The DNA ends 3 residues before the CDR3 does, and the rest of the CDR3 is filled in from the germline J gene. This chain uses TRBV11-2 with TRBJ1-6; perhaps TRBD1 as D (5 bases). This CDR3 has 14 residues. Deletions cut 4 bases from V and 7 bases from J, with 11 bases between. Germline CDR1 SGHAT, CDR2 FQNNGV. The chain's CDR3 is CASSSQGENSPLHF. The sequenced CDR3 bases are TGTGCCAGCAGCTCTCAGGGAGAGAATTCACCC.

With regard to this clone: The observed sequence ends 3 residues before the CDR3 terminus, with the missing tail filled in from the germline J gene. The genes are TRBV7-3 and TRBJ2-5; 10 bases are shared with TRBD2. The CDR3 runs to 15 residues. Per germline, CDR1 SGHTA and CDR2 FQGTGA. Trimming cost V 1 base and J 2 bases; bases outside gene matches: 1. CDR3 DNA, as far as it was read: TGTGCCAGCAGCTTAAGGGGACTAGCGCAAGAGACC. It specifies CASSLRGLAQET. The whole CDR3 protein is CASSLRGLAQETQYF.

As concerns this clone: The junction does not match germline at one end; this may be a read error. CDR3 bases read: TGCGCCAGCAGCCAAGCTTCGGTAAATAATTCACCC. Its translation is CASSQASVNNSP. The CDR3 reads in full as CASSQASVNNSPLHF. This chain uses TRBV4-2 with TRBJ1-6; D ambiguous. From the germline J gene comes the end of the CDR3, since the read stops 3 residues before it. Per germline, CDR1 LGHNA and CDR2 YNFKEQ. The CDR3 spans 15 residues.

To note about this clone: The observed sequence ends 3 residues before the CDR3 terminus, with the missing tail filled in from the germline J gene. The V gene is TRBV4-2, the J gene TRBJ2-5; TRBD2 aligns across 9 bases. Germline CDR1 reads LGHNA; CDR2 reads YNFKEQ. The V and J ends lost 5 bases and 2 bases, in that order; junction bases with no gene match: 6. The CDR3 totals 15 residues. Partial CDR3 DNA: TGTGCCAGCAGCGGGCCTAGCGGGGCTCAAGAGACC. Its protein is CASSGPSGAQET. In full, the CDR3 is CASSGPSGAQETQYF.

Notes on this clone: The CDR3 extends 3 residues past the end of the read, so its final part is completed from the germline J gene. The gene calls are TRBV2 and TRBJ1-4; D may be TRBD1 (5 bases). CDR3 length: 11 amino acids. Germline V gene data show CDR1 as SNHLY and CDR2 as FYNNEI. CDR3 DNA (partial): TGTGCCAGCCAGGGAGATTCACCA. Its protein is CASQGDSP. The full CDR3 reads CASQGDSPLFF.

Details on this clone: The read gets to within 3 residues of the CDR3 end, and the germline J gene fills in the rest. The chain links TRBV12-3 or TRBV12-4 to TRBJ2-3, with a weak D call TRBD1 (6 bases). The CDR3 is 16 amino acids. The V gene lost 3 bases and the J gene lost 6 bases, with 19 bases spanning the gap. Partial CDR3 DNA: TGTGCCAGCAGTTTCACGAGGGGGATAGTAGTCGATACG. Protein product: CASSFTRGIVVDT. The entire CDR3 reads CASSFTRGIVVDTQYF.

As to this clone: The read comes to an end 3 residues before the CDR3 does, leaving the germline J gene to fill in the end. This chain joins TRBV2 and TRBJ1-1; D possibly corresponds to TRBD1 (6 bases). This CDR3 comprises 12 residues. CDR1 and CDR2 from the germline V gene are SNHLY and FYNNEI. Trimming removed 4 bases from V and 7 bases from J, with 10 bases in between. CDR3 residues: CASSVDRREAFF. The CDR3 bases that were read are TGTGCCAGCAGTGTAGACAGGCGTGAA.

As regards this clone: The CDR3 extends 3 residues past the end of the read, so its final part is completed from the germline J gene. V gene TRBV7-3 combines with J gene TRBJ2-7; 10 bases agree with TRBD1. The trim removed 4 bases at V and 6 bases at J, leaving 3 bases unmatched. Germline values: CDR1 SGHTA, CDR2 FQGTGA. The CDR3 loop spans 13 amino acids. CDR3 DNA, as far as it was read: TGTGCCAGCAGCTCGGACAGGGGGAGCGAG. Translation gives CASSSDRGSE. The whole CDR3 sequence is CASSSDRGSEQYF.

With regard to this clone: Read coverage stops 3 residues before the CDR3 terminus; the germline J gene supplies the remainder. The gene calls are TRBV7-9 and TRBJ2-4, with D uncertain. The length of the CDR3 is 14 residues. The germline CDR1 and CDR2 sequences are SEHNR and FQNEAQ (reference sequence). Here the CDR3 reads CASSLEQLFLGQYF. The CDR3 DNA, read in part, is TGTGCCAGCAGCTTAGAACAGCTCTTTCTCGGT.

About this clone itself: The CDR3 extends 3 residues past the end of the read, so its final part is completed from the germline J gene. The chain is built from TRBV30 and TRBJ2-3; weak D call: TRBD1 (6 bases). The CDR3 totals 15 residues. CDR1 is GTSNPN and CDR2 is SVGIG in the germline V gene (reference sequence). The CDR3 here is CAWSPGSQGQETQYF. CDR3 bases read: TGTGCCTGGAGTCCCGGGTCTCAGGGACAAGAGACG.

CDR3 bases read: TGTGCCTGGAGTGGGGACAGAGATTCACCC. Amino acid sequence: CAWSGDRDSP. From start to end, the CDR3 is CAWSGDRDSPLHF. J is TRBJ1-6 and V is TRBV30; 7 bases line up with TRBD1. The read comes to an end 3 residues before the CDR3 does, leaving the germline J gene to fill in the end. In germline, CDR1 is GTSNPN, CDR2 SVGIG (reference sequence). CDR3 length: 13 amino acids. V shed 1 base, J shed 8 bases, and the junction held 2 bases outside the gene matches.

Concerning this clone: The read finishes 3 residues shy of the CDR3 end, and the germline J gene is used to complete it. The genes are TRBV2 and TRBJ1-4; D not certain. Germline V CDR1 and CDR2: SNHLY, FYNNEI. With 3 bases removed from V and 4 bases from J, the gap between germline ends came to 12 bases. The CDR3 has 15 residues. The sequenced CDR3 bases are TGTGCCAGCAGTGAGACTAGGCAGAGTAATGAAAAA. Protein: CASSETRQSNEK. The CDR3 in its entirety is CASSETRQSNEKLFF. Full variable domain (missing parts from reference TRBV2 and TRBJ1-4): EPEVTQTPSHQVTQMGQEVILRCVPISNHLYFYWYRQILGQKVEFLVSFYNNEISEKSEIFDDQFSVERPDGSNFTLKIRSTKLEDSAMYFCASSETRQSNEKLFFGSGTQLSVL.

Concerning this clone: The read terminates 3 residues before the CDR3 end, so the remaining end is supplied by the germline J gene. This sequence joins TRBV30 and TRBJ2-1; the match to TRBD1 covers 7 bases. Germline CDR1 reads GTSNPN; CDR2 reads SVGIG (reference sequence). This CDR3 is built from 22 residues. V lost 1 base to trimming and J lost 4 bases; unmatched junction nucleotides: 28. Partial CDR3 DNA: TGTGCCTGGAGTGGCTATTCGTACCGACAGGGTCCGTCGTCCCGGCCGTACAATGAG. This gives the protein CAWSGYSYRQGPSSRPYNE. The CDR3, in full, reads CAWSGYSYRQGPSSRPYNEQFF. Filled out from reference TRBV30 and TRBJ2-1, the complete variable domain reads SQTIHQWPATLVQPVGSPLSLECTVEGTSNPNLYWYRQAAGRGLQLLFYSVGIGQISSEVPQNLSASRPQDRQFILSSKKLLLSDSGFYLCAWSGYSYRQGPSSRPYNEQFFGPGTRLTVL.